This record looks at one T cell receptor (beta chain) sequence and its context. The data originate from a study of cytomegalovirus exposure and HLA in healthy donors. Generated by immunoSEQ multiplex PCR, the TCRdb table keeps only in-frame clones and is missing some. The sample yields almost 70,000 clones, around 96% seen once. The CDR3 spans 14 residues. V shed 8 bases and J shed 1 base, with 15 bases lying between them. CDR1 and CDR2 (germline): LGHNT, FRNRAP. The chain uses TRBV12-5 and TRBJ2-7, with a weak D call TRBD2 (7 bases). Sequencing used PBMCs. The sequence came from a woman aged 18-30 years in good health and CMV-seropositive. For the CDR3, the DNA is TGTGCTAGTTCCCCTAGGGGGGGATCCTACGAGCAGTACTTC. Translation gives CASSPRGGSYEQYF.